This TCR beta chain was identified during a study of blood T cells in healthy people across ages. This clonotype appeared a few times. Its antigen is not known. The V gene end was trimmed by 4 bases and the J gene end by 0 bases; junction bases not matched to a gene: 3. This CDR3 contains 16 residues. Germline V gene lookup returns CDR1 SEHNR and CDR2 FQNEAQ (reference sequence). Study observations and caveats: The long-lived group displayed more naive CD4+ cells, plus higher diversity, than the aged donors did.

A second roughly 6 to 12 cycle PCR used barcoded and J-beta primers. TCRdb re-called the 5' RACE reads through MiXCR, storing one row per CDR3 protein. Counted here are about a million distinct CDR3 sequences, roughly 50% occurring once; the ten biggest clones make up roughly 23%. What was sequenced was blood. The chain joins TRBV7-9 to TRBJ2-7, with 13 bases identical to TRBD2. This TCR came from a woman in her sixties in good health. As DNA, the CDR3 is TGTGCCAGCAGCTGGACTAGCGGGAGATACTCCTACGAGCAGTACTTC. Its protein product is CASSWTSGRYSYEQYF.